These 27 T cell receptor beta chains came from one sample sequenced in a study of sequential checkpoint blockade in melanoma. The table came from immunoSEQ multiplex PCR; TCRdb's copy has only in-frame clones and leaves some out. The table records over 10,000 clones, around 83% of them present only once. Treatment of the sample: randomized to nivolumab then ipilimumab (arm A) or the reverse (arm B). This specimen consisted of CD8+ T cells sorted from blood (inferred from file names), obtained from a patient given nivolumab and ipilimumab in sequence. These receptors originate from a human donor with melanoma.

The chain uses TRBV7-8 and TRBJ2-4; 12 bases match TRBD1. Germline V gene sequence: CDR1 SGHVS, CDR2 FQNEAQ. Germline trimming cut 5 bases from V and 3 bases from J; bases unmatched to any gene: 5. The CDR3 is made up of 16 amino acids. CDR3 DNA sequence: TGTGCCAGCAGCCCCGGGGACAGGGGGCGCAAAAACATTCAGTACTTC. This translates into CASSPGDRGRKNIQYF.

The CDR3 DNA reads as TGTGCCAGTACCCCGGACAGGGCCAACACCGGGGAGCTGTTTTTT. Amino acids: CASTPDRANTGELFF. This chain uses TRBV19 with TRBJ2-2, with 8 bases aligning to TRBD1. The germline V gene has CDR1 LNHDA and CDR2 SQIVND (reference sequence). CDR3 length: 15 amino acids. Trimming took 7 bases from V and 2 from J; bases not matched to a gene: 6. The whole variable domain, remainder taken from reference TRBV19 and TRBJ2-2, is DGGITQSPKYLFRKEGQNVTLSCEQNLNHDAMYWYRQDPGQGLRLIYYSQIVNDFQKGDIAEGYSVSREKKESFPLTVTSAQKNPTAFYLCASTPDRANTGELFFGEGSRLTVL.

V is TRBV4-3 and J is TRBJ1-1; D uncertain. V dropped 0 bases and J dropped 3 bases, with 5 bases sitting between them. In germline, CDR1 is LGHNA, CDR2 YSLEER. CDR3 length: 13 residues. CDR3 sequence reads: CASSQEEDTEAFF. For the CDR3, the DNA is TGCGCCAGCAGCCAAGAAGAGGACACTGAAGCTTTCTTT.

CDR3 nucleotides: TGCGCCAGCAGCTTGGAAGATTCCCAGGGGGAGACCCAGTACTTC. Encoded protein: CASSLEDSQGETQYF. The V call is TRBV5-1, the J call TRBJ2-5; TRBD1 might be the D (6 bases). Germline V CDR1 and CDR2: SGHRS, YFSETQ. The CDR3 covers 15 residues. Trimming took 0 bases from V and 5 from J, leaving 14 bases between them. Filled out from reference TRBV5-1 and TRBJ2-5, the complete variable domain reads KAGVTQTPRYLIKTRGQQVTLSCSPISGHRSVSWYQQTPGQGLQFLFEYFSETQRNKGNFPGRFSGRQFSNSRSEMNVSTLELGDSALYLCASSLEDSQGETQYFGPGTRLLVL.

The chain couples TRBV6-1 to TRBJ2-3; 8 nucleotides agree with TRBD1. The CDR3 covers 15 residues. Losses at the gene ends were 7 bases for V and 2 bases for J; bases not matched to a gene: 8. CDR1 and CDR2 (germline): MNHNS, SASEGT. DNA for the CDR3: TGTGCCAGCAAGCCCTACAGGGGGATCACAGATACGCAGTATTTT. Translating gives CASKPYRGITDTQYF.

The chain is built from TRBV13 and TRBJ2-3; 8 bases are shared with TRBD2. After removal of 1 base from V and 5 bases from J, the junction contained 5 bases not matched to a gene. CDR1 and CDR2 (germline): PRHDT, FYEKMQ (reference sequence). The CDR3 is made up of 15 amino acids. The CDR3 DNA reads TGTGCCAGCAGCTTAGCCCGGGGGGGGCTAGATACGCAGTATTTT. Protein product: CASSLARGGLDTQYF.

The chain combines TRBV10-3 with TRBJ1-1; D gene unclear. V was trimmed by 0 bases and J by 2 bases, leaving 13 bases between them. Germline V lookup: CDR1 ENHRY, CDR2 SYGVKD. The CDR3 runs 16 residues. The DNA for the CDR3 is TGTGCCATCAGTGAGTCGGGAGTGCGGGGTAACACTGAAGCTTTCTTT. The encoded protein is CAISESGVRGNTEAFF.

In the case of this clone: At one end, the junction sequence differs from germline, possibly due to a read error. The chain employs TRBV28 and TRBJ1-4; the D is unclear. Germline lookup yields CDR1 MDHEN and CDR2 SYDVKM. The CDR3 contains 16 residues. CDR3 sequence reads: CASSNPRFAPNEKLLF. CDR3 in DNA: TGTGCCAGCAGTAACCCCAGGTTTGCCCCGAATGAAAAACTGCTTTTT.

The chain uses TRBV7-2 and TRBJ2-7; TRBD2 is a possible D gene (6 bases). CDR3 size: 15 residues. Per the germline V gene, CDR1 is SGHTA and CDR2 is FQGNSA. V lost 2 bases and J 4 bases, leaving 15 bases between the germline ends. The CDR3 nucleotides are TGTGCCAGCAGCTTAACGACCGGGGGAAGTTACGAGCAGTACTTC. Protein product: CASSLTTGGSYEQYF.

CDR3 nucleotide sequence: TGTGCCAGCAGTGAAGCCGAACAGGGGGAGAGCAATCAGCCCCAGCATTTT. Translating it yields CASSEAEQGESNQPQHF. V and J are TRBV2 and TRBJ1-5; 8 bases match TRBD1. The CDR3 is made up of 17 amino acids. V gave up 0 bases and J gave up 1 base; unmatched junction bases: 5. The germline gives CDR1 SNHLY, CDR2 FYNNEI.

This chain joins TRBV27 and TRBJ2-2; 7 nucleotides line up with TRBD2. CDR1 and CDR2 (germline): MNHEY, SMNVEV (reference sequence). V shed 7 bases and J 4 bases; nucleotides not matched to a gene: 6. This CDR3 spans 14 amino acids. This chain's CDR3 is CASKLAGRTGELFF. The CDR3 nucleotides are TGTGCCAGCAAATTAGCGGGCCGCACCGGGGAGCTGTTTTTT.

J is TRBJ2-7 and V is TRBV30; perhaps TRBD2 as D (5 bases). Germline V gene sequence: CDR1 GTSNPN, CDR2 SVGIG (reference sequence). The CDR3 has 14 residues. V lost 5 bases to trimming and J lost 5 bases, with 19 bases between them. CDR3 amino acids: CAWGLGMRVHEQYF. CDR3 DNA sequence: TGTGCCTGGGGCCTCGGTATGAGGGTCCACGAGCAGTACTTC.

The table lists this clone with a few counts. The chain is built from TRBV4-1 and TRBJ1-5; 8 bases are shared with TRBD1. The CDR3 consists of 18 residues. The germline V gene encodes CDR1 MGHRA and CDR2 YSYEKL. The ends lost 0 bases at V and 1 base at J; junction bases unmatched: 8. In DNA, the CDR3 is TGCGCCAGCAGCCAAGAGGGGCAGGGGGCGAGGAGCAATCAGCCCCAGCATTTT. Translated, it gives CASSQEGQGARSNQPQHF.

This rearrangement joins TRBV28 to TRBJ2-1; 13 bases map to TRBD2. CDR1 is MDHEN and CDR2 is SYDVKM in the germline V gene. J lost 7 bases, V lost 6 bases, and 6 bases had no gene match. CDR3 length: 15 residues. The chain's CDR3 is CASSLLAGGLNEQFF. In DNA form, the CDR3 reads TGTGCCAGCAGCCTACTAGCGGGGGGGCTAAATGAGCAGTTCTTC.

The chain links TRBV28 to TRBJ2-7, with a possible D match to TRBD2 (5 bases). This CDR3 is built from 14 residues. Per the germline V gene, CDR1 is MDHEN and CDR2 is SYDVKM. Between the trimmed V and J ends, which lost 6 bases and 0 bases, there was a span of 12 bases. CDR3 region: CASRGSGSSYEQYF. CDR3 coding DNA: TGTGCCAGCAGAGGGTCGGGGAGCTCCTACGAGCAGTACTTC.

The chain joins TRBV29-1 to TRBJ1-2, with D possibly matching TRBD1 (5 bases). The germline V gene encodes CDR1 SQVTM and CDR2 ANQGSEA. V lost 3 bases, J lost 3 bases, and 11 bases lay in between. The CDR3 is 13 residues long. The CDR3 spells CSVDGFRDYGYTF. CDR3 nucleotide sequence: TGCAGCGTTGATGGATTCAGGGACTATGGCTACACCTTC.

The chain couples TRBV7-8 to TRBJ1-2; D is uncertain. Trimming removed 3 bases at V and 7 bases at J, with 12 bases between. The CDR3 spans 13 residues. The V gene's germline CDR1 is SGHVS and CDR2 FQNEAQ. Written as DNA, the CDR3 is TGTGCCAGCAGCTTCCGACTGGTCGGTGGCTACACCTTC. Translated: CASSFRLVGGYTF.

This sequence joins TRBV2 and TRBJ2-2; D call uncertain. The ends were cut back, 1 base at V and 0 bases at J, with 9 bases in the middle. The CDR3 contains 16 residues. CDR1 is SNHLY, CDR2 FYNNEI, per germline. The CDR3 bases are TGTGCCAGCAGTGAAGTTGAAGCTTCGAACACCGGGGAGCTGTTTTTT. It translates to CASSEVEASNTGELFF.

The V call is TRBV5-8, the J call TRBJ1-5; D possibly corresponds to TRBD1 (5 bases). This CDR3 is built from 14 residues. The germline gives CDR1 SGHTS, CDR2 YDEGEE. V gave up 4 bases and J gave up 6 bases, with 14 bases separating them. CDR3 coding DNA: TGTGCCAGCAGCCAAGGGGCCCTAGGTCAGCCCCAGCATTTT. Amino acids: CASSQGALGQPQHF.

CDR3 sequence (DNA): TGTGCCAGCAGCTCGGGACAGGGCTTCCCTGAAGCTTTCTTT. Protein sequence: CASSSGQGFPEAFF. The chain uses TRBV7-9 and TRBJ1-1, with TRBD1 identical over 9 bases. Per the germline V gene, CDR1 is SEHNR and CDR2 is FQNEAQ (reference sequence). J was trimmed by 6 bases and V by 4 bases; bases with no gene match: 6. This CDR3 spans 14 amino acids.

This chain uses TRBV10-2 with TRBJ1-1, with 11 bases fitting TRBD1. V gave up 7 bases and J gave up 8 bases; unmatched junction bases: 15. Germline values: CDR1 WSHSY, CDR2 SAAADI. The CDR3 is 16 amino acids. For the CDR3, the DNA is TGCGCCAGCACTGGGCTGCGGACAGGGGGCCTTCCCGAAGCTTTCTTT. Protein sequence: CASTGLRTGGLPEAFF.

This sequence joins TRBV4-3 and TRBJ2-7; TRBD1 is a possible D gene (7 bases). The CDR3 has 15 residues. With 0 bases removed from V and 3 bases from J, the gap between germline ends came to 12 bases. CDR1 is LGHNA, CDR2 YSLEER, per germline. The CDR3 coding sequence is TGCGCCAGCAGCCAAGACCAGGGGGGAAGCTACGAGCAGTACTTC. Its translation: CASSQDQGGSYEQYF.

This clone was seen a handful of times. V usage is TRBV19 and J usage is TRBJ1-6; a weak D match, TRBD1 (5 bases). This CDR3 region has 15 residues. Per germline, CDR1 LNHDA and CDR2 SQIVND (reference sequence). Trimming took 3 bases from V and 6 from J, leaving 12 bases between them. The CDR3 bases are TGTGCCAGTAGTATGATCGCCAGGGCTAATTCACCCCTCCACTTT. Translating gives CASSMIARANSPLHF.

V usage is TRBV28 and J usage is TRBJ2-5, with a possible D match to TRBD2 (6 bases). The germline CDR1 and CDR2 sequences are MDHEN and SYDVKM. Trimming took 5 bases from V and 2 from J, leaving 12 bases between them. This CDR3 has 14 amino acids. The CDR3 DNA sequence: TGTGCCAGCAGTATCGGACTAATACAAGAGACCCAGTACTTC. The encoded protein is CASSIGLIQETQYF.

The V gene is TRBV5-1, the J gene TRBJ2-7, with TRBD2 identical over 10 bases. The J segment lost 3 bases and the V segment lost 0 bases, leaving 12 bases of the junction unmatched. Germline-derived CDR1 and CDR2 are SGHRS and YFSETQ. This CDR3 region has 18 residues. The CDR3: CASSLAGLAGDAYYEQYF. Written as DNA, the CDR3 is TGCGCCAGCAGCTTGGCCGGGCTAGCGGGGGACGCCTACTACGAGCAGTACTTC.

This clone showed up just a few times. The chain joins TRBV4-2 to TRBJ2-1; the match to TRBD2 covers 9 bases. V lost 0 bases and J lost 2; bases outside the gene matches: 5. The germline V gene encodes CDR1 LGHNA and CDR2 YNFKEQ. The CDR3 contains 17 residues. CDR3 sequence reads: CASSQEGAGGPYNEQFF. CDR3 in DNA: TGTGCCAGCAGCCAAGAAGGGGCGGGGGGGCCCTACAATGAGCAGTTCTTC.

CDR3 nucleotides: TGTGCCAGCAGCTTAGCTAACCAAGAGACCCAGTACTTC. It translates to CASSLANQETQYF. The chain combines TRBV13 with TRBJ2-5; D remains unclear. Germline lookup yields CDR1 PRHDT and CDR2 FYEKMQ (reference sequence). The CDR3 runs 13 residues. Trimming stripped 1 base from V and 0 bases from J, with 3 bases between.